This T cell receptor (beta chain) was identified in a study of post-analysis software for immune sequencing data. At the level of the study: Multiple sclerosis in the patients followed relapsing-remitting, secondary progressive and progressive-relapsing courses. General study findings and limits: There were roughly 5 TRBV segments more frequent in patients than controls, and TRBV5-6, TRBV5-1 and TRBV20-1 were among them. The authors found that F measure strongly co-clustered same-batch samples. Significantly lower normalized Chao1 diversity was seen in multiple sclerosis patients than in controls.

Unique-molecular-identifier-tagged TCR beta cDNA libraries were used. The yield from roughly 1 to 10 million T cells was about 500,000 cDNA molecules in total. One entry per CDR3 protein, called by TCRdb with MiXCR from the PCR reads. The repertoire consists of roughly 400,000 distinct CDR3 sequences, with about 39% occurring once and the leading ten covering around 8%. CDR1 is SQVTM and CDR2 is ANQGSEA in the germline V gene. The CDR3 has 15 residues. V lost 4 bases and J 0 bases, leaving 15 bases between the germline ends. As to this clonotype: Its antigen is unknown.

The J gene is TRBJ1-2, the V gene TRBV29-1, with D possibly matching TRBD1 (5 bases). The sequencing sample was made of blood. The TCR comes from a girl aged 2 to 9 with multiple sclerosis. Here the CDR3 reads CSVAYPRVPNYGYTF. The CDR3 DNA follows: TGCAGCGTTGCTTACCCCAGGGTCCCTAACTATGGCTACACCTTC.